The clone carrying this T cell receptor beta chain was counted a few times. Its antigen is unidentified. This record belongs to a study of response to subunit inactivated influenza vaccine. The study, taken as a whole, reports: The study's authors posited that every seasonal influenza vaccination enlists few new T cells.

A single record per CDR3 protein comes from TCRdb applying MiXCR to the RT-PCR reads. Of around 490,000 distinct CDR3 sequences in the sample, around 8% were seen once. Material: PBMCs from blood, obtained roughly 24 months after vaccination. This receptor was identified in a man in his fifties or sixties who received an inactivated influenza vaccine.

The CDR3, as DNA: TGTGCCAGCAGCCACGGACTAGCGGGGGGCGAGCAGTACTTC. Amino acid sequence: CASSHGLAGGEQYF. The chain combines TRBV7-2 with TRBJ2-7; 14 bases agree with TRBD2. Germline loops: CDR1 SGHTA, CDR2 FQGNSA. This CDR3 spans 14 amino acids. The V segment lost 5 bases and the J segment 6 bases; nucleotides outside the gene matches: 3.